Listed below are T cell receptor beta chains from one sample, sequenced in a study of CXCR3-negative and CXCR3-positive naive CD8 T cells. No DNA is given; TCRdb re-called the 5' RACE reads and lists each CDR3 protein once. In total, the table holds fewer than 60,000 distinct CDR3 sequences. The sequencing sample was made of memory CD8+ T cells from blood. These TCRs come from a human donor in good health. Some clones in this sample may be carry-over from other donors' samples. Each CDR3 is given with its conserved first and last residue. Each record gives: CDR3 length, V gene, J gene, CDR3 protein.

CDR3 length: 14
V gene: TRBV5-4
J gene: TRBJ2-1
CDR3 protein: CASSMMQTYNEQFF

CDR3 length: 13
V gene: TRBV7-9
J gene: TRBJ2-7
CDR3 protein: CASSLGAGYEQYF

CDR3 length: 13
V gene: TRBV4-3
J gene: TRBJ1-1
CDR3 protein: CASSQEQGGGAFF

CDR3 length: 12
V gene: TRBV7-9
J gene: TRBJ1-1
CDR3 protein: CASSAPGQEAFF

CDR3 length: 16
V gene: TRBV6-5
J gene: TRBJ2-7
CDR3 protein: CASSYSPSEGAYEQYF

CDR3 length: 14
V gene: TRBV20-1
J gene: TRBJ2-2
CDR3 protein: CSAAGTGQSGELFF

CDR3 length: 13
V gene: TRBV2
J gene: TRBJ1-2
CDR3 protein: CASIHRGLRGYTF

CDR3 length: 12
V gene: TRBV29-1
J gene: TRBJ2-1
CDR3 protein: CSVEHRGNEQFF

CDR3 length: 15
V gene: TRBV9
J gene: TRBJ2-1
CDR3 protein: CASSVDWDQYNEQFF

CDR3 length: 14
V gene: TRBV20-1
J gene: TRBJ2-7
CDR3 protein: CSARGPQTDYEQYF

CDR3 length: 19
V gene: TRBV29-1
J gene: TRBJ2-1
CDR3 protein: CSVEGSPNRPNFAYNEQFF

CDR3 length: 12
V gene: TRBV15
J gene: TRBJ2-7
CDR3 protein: CATSRDMHELYF

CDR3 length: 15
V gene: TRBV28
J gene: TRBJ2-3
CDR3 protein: CASSRLLAGGRGQYF

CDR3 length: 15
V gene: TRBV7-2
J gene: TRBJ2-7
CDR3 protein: CASSSGTPGGYEQYF

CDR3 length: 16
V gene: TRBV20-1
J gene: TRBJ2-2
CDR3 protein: CSARSPGAGDTGELFF

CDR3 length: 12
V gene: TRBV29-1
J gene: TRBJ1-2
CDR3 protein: CSVRQGALGYTF

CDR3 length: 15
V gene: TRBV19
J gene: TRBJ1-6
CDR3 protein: CASTETGTFNSPLHF

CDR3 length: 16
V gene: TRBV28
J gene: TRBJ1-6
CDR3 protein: CASSLGMSSYNSPLHF

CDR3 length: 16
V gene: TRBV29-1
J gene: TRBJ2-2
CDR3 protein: CSVEGTKSTGTGELFF

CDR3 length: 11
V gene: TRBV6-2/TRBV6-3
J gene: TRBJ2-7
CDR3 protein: CASSFSDEQYF

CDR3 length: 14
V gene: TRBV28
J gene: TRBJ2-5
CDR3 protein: CASSLIGFQETQYF

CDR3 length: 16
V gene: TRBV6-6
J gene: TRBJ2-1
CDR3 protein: CASSYGTSGGDNEQFF

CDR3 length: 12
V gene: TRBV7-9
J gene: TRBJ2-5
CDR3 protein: CASSSGTVTQYF

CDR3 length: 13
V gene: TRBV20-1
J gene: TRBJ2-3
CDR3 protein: CSARARNTDTQYF

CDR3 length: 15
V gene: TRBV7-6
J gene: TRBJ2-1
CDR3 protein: CASSPDGLAGDEQFF

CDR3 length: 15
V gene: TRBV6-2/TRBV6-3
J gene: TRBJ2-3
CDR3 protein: CASSPDSQNTDTQYF

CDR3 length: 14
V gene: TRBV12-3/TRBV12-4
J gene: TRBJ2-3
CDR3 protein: CASGPTGSVDTQYF

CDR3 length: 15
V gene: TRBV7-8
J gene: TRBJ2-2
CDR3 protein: CASSPYYRGTGELFF

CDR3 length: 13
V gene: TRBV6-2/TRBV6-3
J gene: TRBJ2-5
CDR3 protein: CASSYNNVETQYF

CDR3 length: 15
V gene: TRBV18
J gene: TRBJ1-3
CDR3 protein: CASFGVYDSGNTIYF

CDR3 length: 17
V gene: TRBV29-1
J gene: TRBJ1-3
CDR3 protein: CSVEQGAARASGNTIYF

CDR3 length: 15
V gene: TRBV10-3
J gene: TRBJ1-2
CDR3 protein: CAISEVRTFINGYTF

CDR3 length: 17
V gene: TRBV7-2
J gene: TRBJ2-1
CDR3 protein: CASSSLSGGRSYNEQFF

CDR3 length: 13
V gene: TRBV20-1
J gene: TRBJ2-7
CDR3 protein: CSARDTLSYEQYF

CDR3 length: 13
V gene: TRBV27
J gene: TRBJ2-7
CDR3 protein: CASSLDRDYEQYF

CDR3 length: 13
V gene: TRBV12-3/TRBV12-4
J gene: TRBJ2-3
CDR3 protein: CASRTGPTNTQYF

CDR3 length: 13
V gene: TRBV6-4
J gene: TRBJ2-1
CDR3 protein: CASSVGDKGEQFF

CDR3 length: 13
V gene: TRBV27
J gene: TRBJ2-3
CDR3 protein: CASRSGATDTQYF

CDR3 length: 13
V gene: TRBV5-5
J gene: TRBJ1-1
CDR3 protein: CASSLWGGTEAFF

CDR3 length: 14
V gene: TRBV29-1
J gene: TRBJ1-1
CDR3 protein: CSVEGGTAYTEAFF

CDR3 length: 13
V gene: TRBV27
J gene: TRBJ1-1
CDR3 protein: CASSLAPAFEAFF

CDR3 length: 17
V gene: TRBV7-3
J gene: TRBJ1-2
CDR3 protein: CASSLTGGQGTTYGYTF

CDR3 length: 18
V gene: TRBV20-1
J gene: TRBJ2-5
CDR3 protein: CSTKRGLAPSAPQETQYF

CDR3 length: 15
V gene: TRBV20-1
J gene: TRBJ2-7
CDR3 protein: CSARDIAGISDEQYF

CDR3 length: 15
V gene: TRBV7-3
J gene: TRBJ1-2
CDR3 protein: CASVSPRDRNYGYTF

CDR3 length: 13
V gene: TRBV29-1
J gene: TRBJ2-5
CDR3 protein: CSVDSGGVETQYF

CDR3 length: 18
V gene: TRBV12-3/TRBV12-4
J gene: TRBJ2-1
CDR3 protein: CASTPGTSGRKSYNEQFF

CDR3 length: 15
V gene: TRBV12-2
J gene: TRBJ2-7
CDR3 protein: CASRLVGSPLSEQYF

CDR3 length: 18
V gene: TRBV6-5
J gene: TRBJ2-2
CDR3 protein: CASRGTVRLAANTGELFF

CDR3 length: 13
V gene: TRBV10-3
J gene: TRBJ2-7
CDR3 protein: CAIRSPGDYEQYF

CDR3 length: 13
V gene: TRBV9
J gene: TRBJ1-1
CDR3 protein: CASSSGPRTEAFF

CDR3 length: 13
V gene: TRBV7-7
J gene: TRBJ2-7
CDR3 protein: CASSRRQGDEQYF

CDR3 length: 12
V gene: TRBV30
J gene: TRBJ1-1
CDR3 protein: CAWGLMNTEAFF

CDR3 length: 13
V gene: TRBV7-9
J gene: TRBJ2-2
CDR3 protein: CASSLSHAGELFF

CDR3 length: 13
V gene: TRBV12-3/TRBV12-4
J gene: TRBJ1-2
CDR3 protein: CASSQGALTGYTF

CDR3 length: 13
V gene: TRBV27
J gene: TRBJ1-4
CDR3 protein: CASSFGPNEKLFF

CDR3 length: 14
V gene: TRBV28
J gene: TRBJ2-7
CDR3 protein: CASSPRTARWEQYF

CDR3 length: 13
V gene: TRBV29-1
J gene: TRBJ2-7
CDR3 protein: CSVEKGQPYEQYF

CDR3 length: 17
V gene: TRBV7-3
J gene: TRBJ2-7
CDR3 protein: CASSPNRRIPWDYEQYF

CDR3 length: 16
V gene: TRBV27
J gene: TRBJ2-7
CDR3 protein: CASSPFGQGGSYEQYF